The rows below give T cell receptor beta chains drawn from one sample of a study of blood T cells in healthy people across ages. MiXCR was run by TCRdb on the 5' RACE reads, yielding one entry per CDR3 protein. This sample has hundreds of thousands of distinct CDR3 sequences, with about 37% found just once. The sequencing input was blood. The receptors here all came from a man between 18 and 35 years old in good health. Both conserved end residues are part of each CDR3. D genes are given only for firm matches. Clone size is stated in some rows and not others, as once, few, many or a class when expanded.

v_call,j_call,clone_size,d_call,cdr3_aa,cdr3_nt
TRBV20-1,TRBJ1-1,-,-,CSAAGQKNTEAFF,TGCAGTGCTGCCGGACAGAAGAACACTGAAGCTTTCTTT
TRBV14,TRBJ2-7,many,-,CASSQGSEQYF,TGTGCCAGCAGCCAAGGGTCCGAGCAGTACTTC
TRBV6-5,TRBJ2-5,-,TRBD2,CASSFSSGARETQYF,TGTGCCAGCAGCTTTTCTAGCGGTGCCCGAGAGACCCAGTACTTC
TRBV5-5,TRBJ2-6,-,-,CASTPEAGANVLTF,TGTGCCAGCACCCCGGAGGCTGGGGCCAACGTCCTGACTTTC
TRBV12-3/TRBV12-4,TRBJ1-1,once,TRBD1,CASSLGQGSGGAFF,TGTGCCAGCAGTTTGGGACAGGGGTCCGGGGGAGCTTTCTTT
TRBV12-3/TRBV12-4,TRBJ1-1,-,TRBD1,CASSGYDRGEAFF,TGTGCCAGCAGTGGATACGACAGGGGTGAGGCTTTCTTT
TRBV27,TRBJ1-1,few,-,CASSPQRGERFHTEAFF,TGTGCCAGCAGTCCCCAACGGGGGGAACGCTTTCACACTGAAGCTTTCTTT
TRBV6-2/TRBV6-3,TRBJ1-5,few,-,CASSYSENSNQPQHF,TGTGCCAGCAGTTACTCAGAGAATAGCAATCAGCCCCAGCATTTT
TRBV6-2/TRBV6-3,TRBJ1-5,few,-,CASSSNYLRVGGRQPQHF,TGTGCCAGCAGTTCTAACTATCTTCGGGTGGGGGGCCGACAGCCCCAGCATTTT
TRBV7-2,TRBJ1-5,-,-,CASSRAGRLQPQHF,TGTGCCAGCAGCCGAGCCGGGAGACTTCAGCCCCAGCATTTT
TRBV20-1,TRBJ2-5,-,-,CSAIRRDIGETQYF,TGCAGTGCTATTCGCCGGGACATCGGAGAGACCCAGTACTTC
TRBV9,TRBJ2-1,-,TRBD1,CAGSSSGTDYNEQFF,TGTGCCGGCAGCTCCTCCGGGACAGATTACAATGAGCAGTTCTTC
TRBV28,TRBJ2-7,-,-,CASSKEFPREQYF,TGTGCCAGCAGCAAGGAATTTCCTCGCGAGCAGTACTTC
TRBV28,TRBJ1-5,-,-,CASSFWQVGQPQHF,TGTGCCAGCAGTTTTTGGCAGGTCGGTCAGCCCCAGCATTTT
TRBV7-8,TRBJ2-3,few,-,CASTRGGNTDTQYF,TGTGCCAGCACCAGGGGGGGGAACACAGATACGCAGTATTTT
TRBV10-3,TRBJ2-6,many,-,CAIDSGANVLTF,TGTGCCATTGACTCTGGGGCCAACGTCCTGACTTTC
TRBV7-9,TRBJ1-1,-,TRBD1,CSSSSGSGTALGEAFF,TGTTCCAGCAGCTCCGGATCCGGGACAGCGTTAGGCGAAGCTTTCTTT
TRBV29-1,TRBJ2-3,few,-,CSVVPPSGTDTQYF,TGCAGCGTCGTCCCTCCCTCTGGGACAGATACGCAGTATTTT
TRBV2,TRBJ2-3,few,-,CASTYQGPGSNTQYF,TGTGCCAGCACCTACCAAGGGCCAGGTTCTAATACGCAGTATTTT
TRBV5-5,TRBJ1-5,few,-,CASSLIGGDQPQHF,TGTGCCAGCAGCTTGATTGGTGGGGACCAGCCCCAGCATTTT
TRBV20-1,TRBJ2-3,-,-,CSARGLLVVADTQYF,TGCAGTGCCAGGGGACTCTTAGTGGTCGCAGATACGCAGTATTTT
TRBV20-1,TRBJ1-5,few,-,CSALWGNRPQHF,TGCAGTGCCCTATGGGGGAATCGGCCCCAGCATTTT
TRBV7-3,TRBJ2-1,-,-,CASSPLGGNNNEQFF,TGTGCCAGCAGTCCCCTTGGAGGCAACAACAATGAGCAGTTCTTC
TRBV5-4,TRBJ1-4,few,-,CASSLANGEEKLFF,TGTGCCAGCAGCTTGGCCAACGGGGAGGAAAAACTGTTTTTT
TRBV14,TRBJ2-7,-,-,CASSKGGVRPYEQYF,TGTGCCAGCAGCAAAGGGGGGGTCCGTCCCTACGAGCAGTACTTC
TRBV6-1,TRBJ1-5,few,-,CASSEEPYSNQPQHF,TGTGCCAGCAGTGAGGAACCCTATAGCAATCAGCCCCAGCATTTT
TRBV20-1,TRBJ2-5,once,TRBD2,CSAPQGLAGRETQYF,TGCAGTGCACCCCAGGGACTAGCGGGGAGAGAGACCCAGTACTTC
TRBV5-6,TRBJ2-1,-,TRBD1,CASSLGTGASYEQFF,TGTGCCAGCAGCTTGGGGACAGGGGCCTCCTACGAGCAGTTCTTC
TRBV7-9,TRBJ2-4,-,-,CASSLEGTVSDIQYF,TGTGCCAGCAGCTTAGAGGGGACCGTCTCCGACATTCAGTACTTC
TRBV30,TRBJ1-2,few,-,CAGSDLYGYTF,TGTGCCGGGAGTGATCTATATGGCTACACCTTC
TRBV5-4,TRBJ2-1,few,-,CASGRANEQFF,TGTGCCAGCGGGCGGGCTAATGAGCAGTTCTTC
TRBV3-1,TRBJ2-5,-,-,CASSQDPLSETQYF,TGTGCCAGCAGCCAAGACCCTCTCTCAGAGACCCAGTACTTC
TRBV20-1,TRBJ2-5,-,-,CSARSRQAVYF,TGCAGTGCTAGATCCAGACAGGCGGTGTACTTC
TRBV6-2/TRBV6-3,TRBJ1-1,-,-,CASRPAGERYTEAFF,TGTGCCAGCCGCCCGGCCGGCGAGAGGTACACTGAAGCTTTCTTT
TRBV4-3,TRBJ2-1,-,TRBD2,CASSHTSGGYYNEQFF,TGCGCCAGCAGCCACACTAGCGGGGGATACTACAATGAGCAGTTCTTC
TRBV10-3,TRBJ2-2,-,TRBD1,CAISPGQGTGELFF,TGTGCCATCAGCCCGGGACAGGGTACCGGGGAGCTGTTTTTT
TRBV3-1,TRBJ2-7,-,-,CASSQDKNEQYF,TGTGCCAGCAGCCAAGATAAGAACGAGCAGTACTTC
TRBV4-2,TRBJ2-1,-,-,CASSQDGVAAYNEQFF,TGTGCCAGCAGCCAAGATGGAGTAGCGGCCTACAATGAGCAGTTCTTC
TRBV20-1,TRBJ2-5,-,-,CSARGAGAVQETQYF,TGCAGTGCTAGGGGCGCGGGGGCCGTTCAAGAGACCCAGTACTTC
TRBV20-1,TRBJ1-1,-,-,CSGEGRLLNTEAFF,TGCAGTGGTGAGGGTCGACTTCTGAACACTGAAGCTTTCTTT
TRBV28,TRBJ2-7,-,TRBD1,CASSLRRGRGHYNEQYF,TGTGCCAGCAGTTTAAGGCGGGGCAGGGGGCACTACAATGAGCAGTACTTC
TRBV11-2,TRBJ2-3,many,-,CASSLVSTDTQYF,TGTGCCAGCAGTTTGGTTAGCACAGATACGCAGTATTTT
TRBV18,TRBJ1-4,few,-,CASSPLGEKLFF,TGTGCCAGCTCACCTTTGGGTGAAAAACTGTTTTTT
TRBV29-1,TRBJ1-4,few,-,CSVKGGTLNEKLFF,TGCAGCGTGAAAGGGGGGACACTGAATGAAAAACTGTTTTTT
TRBV7-9,TRBJ2-5,-,-,CASSRVVDTNNEQYF,TGTGCCAGCAGCCGGGTAGTGGACACAAACAATGAGCAGTACTTC
TRBV20-1,TRBJ2-1,-,-,CSADRPVDGFYNEQFF,TGCAGTGCCGATCGCCCAGTAGACGGGTTCTACAATGAGCAGTTCTTC
TRBV2,TRBJ1-6,few,-,CASSEQRGSPLHF,TGTGCCAGCAGTGAACAGCGGGGGTCACCCCTCCACTTT
TRBV20-1,TRBJ2-7,few,-,CSARDLAGNEQYF,TGCAGTGCTAGAGATCTGGCAGGGAACGAGCAGTACTTC
TRBV27,TRBJ1-1,-,-,CASTPGGDTEAFF,TGTGCCAGCACCCCTGGGGGGGACACTGAAGCTTTCTTT
TRBV4-3,TRBJ2-1,many,TRBD2,CASSQVLADPPVEQFF,TGCGCCAGCAGCCAAGTCCTAGCGGACCCACCGGTGGAGCAGTTCTTC
TRBV7-2,TRBJ1-2,many,-,CASSLGSGDYGYTF,TGTGCCAGCAGCTTAGGATCAGGGGACTATGGCTACACCTTC
TRBV25-1,TRBJ1-2,many,TRBD1,CASNPAGGGYGYTF,TGTGCCAGCAACCCTGCAGGGGGCGGCTATGGCTACACCTTC
TRBV20-1,TRBJ1-6,-,-,CSASTPGRSTLGGSPLHF,TGCAGTGCCTCGACACCGGGACGGAGTACTCTTGGGGGGTCACCCCTCCACTTT